This TCR beta chain was captured in a study of blood T cell repertoires in COVID-19. Study in general: Material from acute and convalescent COVID-19 was sourced from the United States, Italy and Spain. T cells, B-cell-depleted T cells, or PBMCs provided the cDNA or gDNA that served as material.

This clone was picked up a small number of times. Germline V gene data show CDR1 as MGHRA and CDR2 as YSYEKL. The CDR3 contains 15 residues. V lost 1 base and J 1 base, leaving 10 bases between the germline ends. Study processing details: Reference gene primer amplification yielded estimated nucleated cell counts. The data were produced by immunoSEQ multiplex PCR, yet TCRdb's version contains in-frame clones alone and is incomplete. D and trimming come from the DNA, and the V and J calls and clone size come from that table. The sample has tens of thousands of clones; over 80% are singletons. The sample taken for sequencing was peripheral blood. The source is a man aged 60 to 69 with active COVID-19. The gene calls are TRBV4-1 and TRBJ2-5; a weak D match, TRBD2 (6 bases). The CDR3 sequence: CASSQGWRGQETQYF. CDR3 bases: TGCGCCAGCAGCCAAGGGTGGCGGGGCCAAGAGACCCAGTACTTC.